This TCR beta chain was retrieved from a study of T cells in Graves' hyperthyroidism and ophthalmopathy. Turning to the study itself: Peripheral blood was secured at the point of initial diagnosis, before any treatment. Regarding the study as a whole: Most clonotypes that expanded in the thyroid above 0.001 also showed up in blood.

Extraction of PBMCs used 8.5 to 10 ml of fresh peripheral blood. Amplified regions were TCR beta CDR3 sequences from RNA transcripts. Primed by the HTBI set, a first-round RT-PCR was run on the TCR CDR3. MiXCR, applied by TCRdb to the multiplex PCR reads, yields one record per CDR3 protein. This sample yields around 700,000 distinct CDR3 sequences, of which under 20% are seen a single time; over 15% belongs to the top ten. Concerning this clonotype itself: The antigen is undetermined.

The material sequenced was blood. The receptor was derived from a woman aged 45-60 years with Graves' hyperthyroidism that later progressed to Graves' ophthalmopathy.

CDR3 sequence: CASNGASSSYNEQFF. The CDR3 bases are TGTGCCAGCAACGGGGCGTCGAGCTCCTACAATGAGCAGTTCTTC. The V call is TRBV9, the J call TRBJ2-1; D may match TRBD1 or TRBD2 (5 bases each). The CDR3 loop spans 15 amino acids. V was pared by 6 bases and J by 0 bases, with 13 bases between. Germline V gene sequence: CDR1 SGDLS, CDR2 YYNGEE.